Each of the 9 T cell receptor beta chains below was sequenced from the same sample in a study of T cell responses to AZD1222 COVID-19 vaccine (dated by TCRdb to the early 2020s). Libraries were constructed by the immunoSEQ multiplex PCR assay. Not all clones reach the TCRdb copy of this immuneACCESS table, which keeps in-frame sequences only. Checked studies attribute under half of the gap to unresolved V genes and leave the rest unexplained. Across this sample there are around 150,000 clones, with 92% seen only once. 4.4% of the sample rests with the top ten. The sample's time point label is to be understood as: baseline before first vaccination. The meaning of the sample's treatment or condition label: meningococcal conjugate vaccine given as trial control. The specimen comprised peripheral blood, sampled on day 0 of MenACWY control vaccination. The receptors were sampled from an adult in good health.

This clone has just one count. The V gene is TRBV30, the J gene TRBJ1-1; 8 bases line up with TRBD1. Germline CDR1 reads GTSNPN; CDR2 reads SVGIG (reference sequence). The CDR3 has 11 residues. The J segment lost 8 bases and the V segment lost 3 bases, leaving 2 bases of the junction unmatched. CDR3 region: CAWRTGAEAFF. In nucleotides, the CDR3 is TGTGCCTGGAGGACAGGGGCGGAAGCTTTCTTT.

The table lists this clone with a few counts. This chain connects TRBV19 to TRBJ2-1, with a weak D call TRBD2 (6 bases). V was pared by 4 bases and J by 0 bases, with 7 bases between. There are 14 residues in the CDR3. Germline CDR1 reads LNHDA; CDR2 reads SQIVND (reference sequence). The CDR3 DNA follows: TGTGCCAGTAGTAATAGCGGCTCCTACAATGAGCAGTTCTTC. This gives the protein CASSNSGSYNEQFF.

This chain joins TRBV27 and TRBJ1-2, with 7 bases aligning to TRBD1. This CDR3 contains 15 residues. V dropped 0 bases and J dropped 4; count of bases not matched to a gene: 5. Germline lookup yields CDR1 MNHEY and CDR2 SMNVEV (reference sequence). CDR3: CASSLSGTALYGYTF. For the CDR3, the DNA is TGTGCCAGCAGTTTATCGGGGACAGCTCTCTATGGCTACACCTTC.

The V and J genes are TRBV11-3 and TRBJ1-2; the match to TRBD1 covers 10 bases. V was pared by 3 bases and J by 4 bases, with 5 bases of the junction left unmatched. There are 15 residues in the CDR3. CDR1 SGHNT and CDR2 YENEEA come from the germline V gene. In nucleotides, the CDR3 is TGTGCCAGCAGCTTTGACAGGGGGCTGGGCTATGGCTACACCTTC. Encoded protein: CASSFDRGLGYGYTF.

The chain combines TRBV30 with TRBJ1-4; D uncertain. This CDR3 has 13 residues. Germline V gives CDR1 GTSNPN, CDR2 SVGIG (reference sequence). V was pared by 2 bases and J by 3 bases, with 7 bases between. The CDR3 region has the DNA TGTGCCTGGAGTCGGAGCTCTAATGAAAAACTGTTTTTT. This codes for CAWSRSSNEKLFF.

The gene calls are TRBV7-8 and TRBJ2-5; 7 bases fit TRBD2. This CDR3 has 16 amino acids. Germline CDR1 is SGHVS and CDR2 is FQNEAQ. The trim removed 2 bases at V and 2 bases at J, leaving 8 bases unmatched. The CDR3 nucleotides read TGTGCCAGCAGCTTATTGGGCCTAGCGGAACAAGAGACCCAGTACTTC. This encodes CASSLLGLAEQETQYF.

The chain joins TRBV6-2 or TRBV6-3 to TRBJ2-7; 10 nucleotides agree with TRBD2. CDR1 and CDR2 (germline): MNHEY, SVGEGT. The CDR3 extends over 13 amino acids. V dropped 4 bases and J dropped 6; count of bases not matched to a gene: 3. Here the CDR3 DNA reads TGTGCCAGCAGTTTGCAGCGGGAGGGCGAGCAGTACTTC. Amino acids: CASSLQREGEQYF.

The chain combines TRBV9 with TRBJ2-1, with D unclear. The CDR3 is 14 amino acids. Trimming removed 6 bases at V and 10 bases at J, with 20 bases between. The germline V gene has CDR1 SGDLS and CDR2 YYNGEE. The CDR3 sequence is CASNRLMTSNEQFF. In DNA form, the CDR3 reads TGTGCCAGCAATAGGCTCATGACGAGTAACGAGCAGTTCTTC.

The rearrangement joins TRBV28 to TRBJ2-7, with 13 bases identical to TRBD2. Germline CDR1 MDHEN, CDR2 SYDVKM. CDR3 length: 18 amino acids. V dropped 5 bases and J dropped 3; count of bases not matched to a gene: 13. DNA for the CDR3: TGTGCCAGCAGTCATGGGACTAGCGGGGTTCTTCCGATCTACGAGCAGTACTTC. The encoded protein is CASSHGTSGVLPIYEQYF. The full variable domain, completed using reference TRBV28 and TRBJ2-7, is DVKVTQSSRYLVKRTGEKVFLECVQDMDHENMFWYRQDPGLGLRLIYFSYDVKMKEKGDIPEGYSVSREKKERFSLILESASTNQTSMYLCASSHGTSGVLPIYEQYFGPGTRLTVT.